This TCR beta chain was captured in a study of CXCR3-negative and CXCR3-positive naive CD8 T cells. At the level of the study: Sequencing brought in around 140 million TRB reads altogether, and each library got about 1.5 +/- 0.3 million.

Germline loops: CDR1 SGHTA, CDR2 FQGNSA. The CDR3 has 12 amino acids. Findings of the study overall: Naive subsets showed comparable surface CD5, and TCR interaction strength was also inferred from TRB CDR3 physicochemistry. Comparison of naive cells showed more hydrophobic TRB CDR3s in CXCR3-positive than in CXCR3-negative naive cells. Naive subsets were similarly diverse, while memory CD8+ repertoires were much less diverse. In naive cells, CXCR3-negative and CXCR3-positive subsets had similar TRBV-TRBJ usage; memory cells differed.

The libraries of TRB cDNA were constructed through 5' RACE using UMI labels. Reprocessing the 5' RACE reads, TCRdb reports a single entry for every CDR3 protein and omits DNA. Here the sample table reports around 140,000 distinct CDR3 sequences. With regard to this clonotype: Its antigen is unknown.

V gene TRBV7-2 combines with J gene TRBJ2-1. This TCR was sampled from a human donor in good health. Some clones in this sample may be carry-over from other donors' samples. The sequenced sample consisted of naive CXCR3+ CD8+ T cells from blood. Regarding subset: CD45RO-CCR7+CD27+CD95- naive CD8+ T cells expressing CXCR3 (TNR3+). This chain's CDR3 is CASSQIGGEQFF.